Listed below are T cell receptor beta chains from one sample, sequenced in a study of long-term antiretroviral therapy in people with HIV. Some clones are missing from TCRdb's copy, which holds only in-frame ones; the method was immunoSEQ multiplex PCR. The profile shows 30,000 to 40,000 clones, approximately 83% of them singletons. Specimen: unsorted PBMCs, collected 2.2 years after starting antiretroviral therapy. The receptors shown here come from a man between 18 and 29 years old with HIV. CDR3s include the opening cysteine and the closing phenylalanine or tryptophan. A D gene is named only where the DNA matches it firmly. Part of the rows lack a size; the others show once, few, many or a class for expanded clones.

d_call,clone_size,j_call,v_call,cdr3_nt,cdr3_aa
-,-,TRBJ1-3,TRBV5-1,TGCGCCAGCAGCTTGGTGGGGGGGGCCCAAGGAGGAAACACCATATATTTT,CASSLVGGAQGGNTIYF
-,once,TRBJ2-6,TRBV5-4,TGTGCCAGCACCATAAACCCCTCTGGGGCCAACGTCCTGACTTTC,CASTINPSGANVLTF
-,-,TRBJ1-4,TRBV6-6,TGTGCCAGCAGTTACGGGCTTAATGAAAAACTGTTTTTT,CASSYGLNEKLFF
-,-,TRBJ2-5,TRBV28,TGTGCCAGCAGTCCCCCCGGTGTGTGGAGCGGACTAACCCCATCTAACCAAGAGACCCAGTACTTC,CASSPPGVWSGLTPSNQETQYF
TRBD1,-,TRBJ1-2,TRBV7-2,TGTGCCAGCAGCACCGGGACAGGGGTCTATGGCTACACCTTC,CASSTGTGVYGYTF
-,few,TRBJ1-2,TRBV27,TGTGCCAGCAGTTTATCGAAGAGGGGCGCCACCTATGGCTACACCTTC,CASSLSKRGATYGYTF
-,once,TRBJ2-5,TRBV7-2,TGTGCCAGCAGCCCCACACTACTAGTGGGCCAAGAGACCCAGTACTTC,CASSPTLLVGQETQYF
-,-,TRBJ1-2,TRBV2,TGTGCCAGCAGTGTAGGTCCCTATGGCTACACCTTC,CASSVGPYGYTF
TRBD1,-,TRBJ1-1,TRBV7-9,TGTGCCAGCAGCTTAGGTCGTGACAGGGGGCATGGTGAAGCTTTCTTT,CASSLGRDRGHGEAFF
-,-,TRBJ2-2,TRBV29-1,TGCAGCGTCGAAGGGACTCCAACCGGGGAGCTGTTTTTT,CSVEGTPTGELFF
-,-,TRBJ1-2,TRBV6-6,TGTGCCAGCAGTTACGTGGACACGGTATACTATGGCTACACCTTC,CASSYVDTVYYGYTF
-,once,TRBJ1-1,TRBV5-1,TGCGCCAGCAGCCCCGGGACCGACACTGAAGCTTTCTTT,CASSPGTDTEAFF